The clone carrying this TCR beta chain was observed once. Its antigen remains unknown. These data belong to a study of OX40 agonist ivuxolimab in advanced cancers. From germline, CDR1 is SGHNT and CDR2 YYREEE (reference sequence). There are 11 residues in the CDR3. The germline V and J ends were trimmed by 2 bases and 3 bases, with 2 bases remaining between them. Libraries were prepared by immunoSEQ multiplex PCR; TCRdb keeps only in-frame clonotypes and omits some of them. The table lists some 38,000 clones, around 90% of them singletons. Whole-study findings and limits: At doses 0.1 to 3.0 mg/kg, CD4+ and CD8+ clones expanded.

This TCR came from an adult with an advanced solid tumor such as melanoma, head and neck, liver or kidney cancer. The chain joins TRBV5-4 to TRBJ1-1; no reliable D call. The specimen was CD4+ or CD8+ T cells sorted from blood, collected in a trial of the OX40 agonist ivuxolimab. CDR3 region: CASSLDTEAFF. The CDR3 nucleotides read TGTGCCAGCAGCTTAGACACTGAAGCTTTCTTT.